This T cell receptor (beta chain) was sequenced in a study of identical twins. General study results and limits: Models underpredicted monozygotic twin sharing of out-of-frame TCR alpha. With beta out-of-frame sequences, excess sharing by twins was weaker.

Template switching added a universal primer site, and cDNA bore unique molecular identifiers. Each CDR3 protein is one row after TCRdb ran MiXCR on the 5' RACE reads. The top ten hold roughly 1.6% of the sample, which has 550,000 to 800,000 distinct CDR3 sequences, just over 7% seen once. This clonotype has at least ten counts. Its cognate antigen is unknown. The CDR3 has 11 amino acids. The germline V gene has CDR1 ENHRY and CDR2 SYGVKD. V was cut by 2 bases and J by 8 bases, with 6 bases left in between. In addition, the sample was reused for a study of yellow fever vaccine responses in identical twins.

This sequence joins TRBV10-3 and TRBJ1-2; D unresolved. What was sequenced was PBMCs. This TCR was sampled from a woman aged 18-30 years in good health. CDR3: CAISEGGGYTF. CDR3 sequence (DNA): TGTGCCATCAGTGAGGGAGGAGGCTACACCTTC.